Sequencing of this T cell receptor (beta chain) was carried out in a study of siplizumab effects on memory and regulatory T cells. The V and J ends lost 5 bases and 1 base, in that order; junction bases with no gene match: 7. This CDR3 comprises 15 residues. Germline V CDR1 and CDR2: SGHTA, FQGNSA. Assay used: immunoSEQ multiplex PCR; TCRdb lists only in-frame clones, some missing. The sample has roughly 110,000 clones; about 94% are singletons. The material sequenced was non-Treg CD4+ T cells sorted from blood. The TCR was taken from a human donor in good health. The gene calls are TRBV7-2 and TRBJ2-5, with TRBD2 identical over 7 bases. The CDR3 DNA reads as TGTGCCAGCAGCAGCATACGGGGGGTCCAAGAGACCCAGTACTTC. Its translation: CASSSIRGVQETQYF.